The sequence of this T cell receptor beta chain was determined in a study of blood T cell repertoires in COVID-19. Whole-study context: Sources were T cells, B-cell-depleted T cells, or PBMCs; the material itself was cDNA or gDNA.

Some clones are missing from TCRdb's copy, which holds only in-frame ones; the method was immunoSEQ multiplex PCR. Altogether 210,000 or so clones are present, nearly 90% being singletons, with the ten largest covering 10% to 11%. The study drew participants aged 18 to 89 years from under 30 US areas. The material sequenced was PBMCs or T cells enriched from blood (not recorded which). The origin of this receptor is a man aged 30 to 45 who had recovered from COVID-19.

The CDR3 DNA sequence: TGCGCCAGCAGCCGAGCTGAAATCGGAGACTTTGGCTACACCTTC. Protein sequence: CASSRAEIGDFGYTF. The chain uses TRBV4-1 and TRBJ1-2; D not certain. Trimming shortened V by 4 bases and J by 7 bases, and 19 bases separated the two germline ends. Per the germline V gene, CDR1 is MGHRA and CDR2 is YSYEKL. The CDR3 loop spans 15 amino acids.